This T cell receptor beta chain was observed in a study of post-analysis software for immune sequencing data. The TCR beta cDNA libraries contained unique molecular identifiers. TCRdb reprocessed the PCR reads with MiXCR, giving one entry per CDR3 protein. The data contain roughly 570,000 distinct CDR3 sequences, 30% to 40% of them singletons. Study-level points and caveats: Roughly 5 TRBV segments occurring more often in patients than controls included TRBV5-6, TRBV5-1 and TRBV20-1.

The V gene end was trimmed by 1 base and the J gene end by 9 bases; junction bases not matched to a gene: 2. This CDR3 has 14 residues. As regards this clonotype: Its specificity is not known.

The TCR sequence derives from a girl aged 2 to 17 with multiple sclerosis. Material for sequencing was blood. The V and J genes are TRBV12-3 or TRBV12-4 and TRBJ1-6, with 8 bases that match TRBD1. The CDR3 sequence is CASSLGTGISPLHF. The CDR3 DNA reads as TGTGCCAGCAGTTTAGGGACAGGGATTTCACCCCTCCACTTT.